Below, 10 T cell receptor beta chains from the same sample are listed, as sequenced in a study of patients and donors after allogeneic stem cell transplantation. TCRdb re-called the RT-PCR reads with MiXCR, one entry per CDR3 protein. The sample consists of 800,000 to 1,000,000 distinct CDR3 sequences, roughly 18% of them appearing once. The sequencing input was blood, either unsorted or a sorted T cell fraction (not recorded which). All receptors derive from a human donor who was either an allogeneic HSCT recipient or a stem cell or donor lymphocyte infusion donor (not recorded which). It is not recorded whose cells these are; they may come from a transplant donor.

This clonotype showed up just a few times. The rearrangement links TRBV4-2 to TRBJ2-4; tentative D call: TRBD2 (5 bases). CDR3 size: 16 residues. Germline CDR1 and CDR2: LGHNA and YNFKEQ. V was trimmed by 0 bases and J by 1 base, leaving 10 bases between them. The CDR3 reads CASSQDLRRAKNIQYF. In DNA, the CDR3 is TGTGCCAGCAGCCAAGATCTACGGAGGGCCAAAAACATTCAGTACTTC.

This clonotype was counted a few times. The chain recombines TRBV11-3 with TRBJ2-1; 7 bases are shared with TRBD1. Germline trimming cut 5 bases from V and 4 bases from J; bases unmatched to any gene: 8. Germline V lookup: CDR1 SGHNT, CDR2 YENEEA. The CDR3 length is 15 residues. DNA of the CDR3: TGTGCCAGCAGCGGACGGGACAGACAATACAATGAGCAGTTCTTC. Translated, it gives CASSGRDRQYNEQFF.

The chain uses TRBV20-1 and TRBJ1-3; D is uncertain. The CDR3 extends over 14 amino acids. V shed 0 bases and J shed 4 bases, with 10 bases lying between them. Germline V gene sequence: CDR1 DFQATT, CDR2 SNEGSKA (reference sequence). The CDR3 DNA is TGCAGTGCTAGAGAATCGGGATTAGGAAACACCATATATTTT. Encoded protein: CSARESGLGNTIYF.

This clonotype was recorded a few times. The CDR3 protein is CASSSGDGLNEQFF. CDR3 bases: TGTGCCAGCAGCTCGGGGGACGGGCTCAATGAGCAGTTCTTC. The genes are TRBV4-2 and TRBJ2-1, with D tentatively TRBD2 (6 bases). V was trimmed by 5 bases and J by 6 bases, leaving 14 bases between them. Per the germline V gene, CDR1 is LGHNA and CDR2 is YNFKEQ. This CDR3 has 14 residues.

The rearrangement links TRBV5-1 to TRBJ2-3, with D unresolved. CDR3 length: 16 residues. Trimming cost V 2 bases and J 2 bases, with 15 bases left between them. Germline-derived CDR1 and CDR2 are SGHRS and YFSETQ. Here the CDR3 DNA reads TGCGCCAGCAGCTTTAGCCTGAGAGAGCCCACAGATACGCAGTATTTT. Translation gives CASSFSLREPTDTQYF.

V gene TRBV19 combines with J gene TRBJ2-3; 10 positions match TRBD2. V dropped 1 base and J dropped 4; count of bases not matched to a gene: 5. The length of the CDR3 is 16 residues. Looked up from germline, CDR1 is LNHDA and CDR2 is SQIVND (reference sequence). Written as DNA, the CDR3 is TGTGCCAGTAGTATAGCGAGCGGGGGGGCCGCAGATACGCAGTATTTT. Its protein product is CASSIASGGAADTQYF.

The chain joins TRBV14 to TRBJ2-7, with TRBD1 matching 12 bases. CDR1 and CDR2 from the germline V gene are SGHDN and FVKESK. This CDR3 is 15 amino acids long. Trimming took 3 bases from V and 6 from J; bases not matched to a gene: 6. CDR3: CASSQAGTGGFEQYF. The CDR3 DNA follows: TGTGCCAGCAGCCAGGCGGGGACAGGGGGCTTCGAGCAGTACTTC. Full variable domain (remainder filled in from reference TRBV14 and TRBJ2-7): EAGVTQFPSHSVIEKGQTVTLRCDPISGHDNLYWYRRVMGKEIKFLLHFVKESKQDESGMPNNRFLAERTGGTYSTLKVQPAELEDSGVYFCASSQAGTGGFEQYFGPGTRLTVT.

V is TRBV20-1 and J is TRBJ1-4; D ambiguous. Per germline, CDR1 DFQATT and CDR2 SNEGSKA (reference sequence). The CDR3 has 12 amino acids. V lost 2 bases and J lost 5, with 6 bases in between. For the CDR3, the DNA is TGCAGTGCTAGATCCGGGAATGAAAAACTGTTTTTT. Its protein is CSARSGNEKLFF.

The chain employs TRBV11-2 and TRBJ1-5; 7 bases line up with TRBD1. With 5 bases clipped from V and 4 bases from J, the junction kept 14 bases outside the gene matches. This CDR3 is 17 amino acids long. Germline V gene data show CDR1 as SGHAT and CDR2 as FQNNGV. The CDR3 bases are TGTGCCAGCAGCCTACGTAGTCAGGGGGGTGGAAATCAGCCCCAGCATTTT. The encoded protein is CASSLRSQGGGNQPQHF.

This chain joins TRBV10-3 and TRBJ2-7; weak D call: TRBD2 (5 bases). The CDR3 has 12 amino acids. Germline V gene data show CDR1 as ENHRY and CDR2 as SYGVKD. Trimming left V 3 bases short and J 3 bases short, with 6 bases between. CDR3 sequence: CAISDSDYEQYF. DNA of the CDR3: TGTGCCATCAGTGATAGCGACTACGAGCAGTACTTC.